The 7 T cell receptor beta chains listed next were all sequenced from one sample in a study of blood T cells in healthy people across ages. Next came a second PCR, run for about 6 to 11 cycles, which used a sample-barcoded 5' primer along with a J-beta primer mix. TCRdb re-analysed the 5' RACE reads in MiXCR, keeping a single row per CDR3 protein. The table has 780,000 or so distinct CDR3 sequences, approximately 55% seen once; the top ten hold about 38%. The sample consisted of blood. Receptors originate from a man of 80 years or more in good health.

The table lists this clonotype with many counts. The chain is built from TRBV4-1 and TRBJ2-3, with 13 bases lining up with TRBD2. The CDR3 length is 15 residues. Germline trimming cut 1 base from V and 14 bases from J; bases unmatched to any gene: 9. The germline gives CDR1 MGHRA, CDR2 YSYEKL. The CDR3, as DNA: TGCGCCAGCAGCCAAGCTACTAGCGGGAGGGGATACGCGTATTTT. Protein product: CASSQATSGRGYAYF.

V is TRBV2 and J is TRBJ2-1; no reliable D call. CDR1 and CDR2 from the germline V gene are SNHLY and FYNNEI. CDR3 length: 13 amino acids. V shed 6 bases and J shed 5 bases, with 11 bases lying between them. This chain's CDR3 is CASRADRDNEQFF. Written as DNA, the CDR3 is TGTGCCAGCAGGGCGGACCGTGACAATGAGCAGTTCTTC.

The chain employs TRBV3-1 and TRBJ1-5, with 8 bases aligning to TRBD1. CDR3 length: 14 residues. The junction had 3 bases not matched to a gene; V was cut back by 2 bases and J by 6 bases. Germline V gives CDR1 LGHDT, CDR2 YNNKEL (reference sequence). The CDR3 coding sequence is TGTGCCAGCAGCCAATACCAGGGGGCTCAGCCCCAGCATTTT. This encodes CASSQYQGAQPQHF.

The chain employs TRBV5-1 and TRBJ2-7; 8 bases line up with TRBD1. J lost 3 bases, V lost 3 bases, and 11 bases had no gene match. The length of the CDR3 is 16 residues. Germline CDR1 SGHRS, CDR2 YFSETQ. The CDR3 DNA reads TGCGCCAGCAGCTACTCTGACCGGACAGGGAACTACGAGCAGTACTTC. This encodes CASSYSDRTGNYEQYF.

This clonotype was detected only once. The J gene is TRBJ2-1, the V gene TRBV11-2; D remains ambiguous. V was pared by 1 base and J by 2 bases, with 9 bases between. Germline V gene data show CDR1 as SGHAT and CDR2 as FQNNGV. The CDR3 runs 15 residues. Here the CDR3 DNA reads TGTGCCAGCAGCTTAGTGAGTGGTGCCTACAATGAGCAGTTCTTC. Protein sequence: CASSLVSGAYNEQFF. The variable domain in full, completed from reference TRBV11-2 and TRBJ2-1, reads EAGVAQSPRYKIIEKRQSVAFWCNPISGHATLYWYQQILGQGPKLLIQFQNNGVVDDSQLPKDRFSAERLKGVDSTLKIQPAKLEDSAVYLCASSLVSGAYNEQFFGPGTRLTVL.

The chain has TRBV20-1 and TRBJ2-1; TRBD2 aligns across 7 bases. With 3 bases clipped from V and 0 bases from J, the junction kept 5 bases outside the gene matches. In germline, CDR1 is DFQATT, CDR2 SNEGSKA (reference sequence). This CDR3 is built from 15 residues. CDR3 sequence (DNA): TGCAGTGCTAGCAAACTAGCGAGCTCCTACAATGAGCAGTTCTTC. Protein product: CSASKLASSYNEQFF.

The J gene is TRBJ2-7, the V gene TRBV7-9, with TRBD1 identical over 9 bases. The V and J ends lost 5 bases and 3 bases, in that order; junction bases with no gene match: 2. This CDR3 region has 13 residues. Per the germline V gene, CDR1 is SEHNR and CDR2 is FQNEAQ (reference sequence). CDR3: CASSRTGDYEQYF. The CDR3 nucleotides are TGTGCCAGCAGCCGGACAGGGGACTACGAGCAGTACTTC.